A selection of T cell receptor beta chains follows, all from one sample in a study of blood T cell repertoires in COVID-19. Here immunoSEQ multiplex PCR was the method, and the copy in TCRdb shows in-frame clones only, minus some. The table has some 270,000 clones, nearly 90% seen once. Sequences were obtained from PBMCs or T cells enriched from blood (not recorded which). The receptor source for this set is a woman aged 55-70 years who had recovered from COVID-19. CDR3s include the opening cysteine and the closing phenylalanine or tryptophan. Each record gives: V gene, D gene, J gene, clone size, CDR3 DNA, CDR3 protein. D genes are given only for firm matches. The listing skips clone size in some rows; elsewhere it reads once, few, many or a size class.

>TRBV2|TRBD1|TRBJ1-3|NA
TGTGCCAGCAGTACTCCTCGGGACAGGGCTGGAAACACCATATATTTT
CASSTPRDRAGNTIYF
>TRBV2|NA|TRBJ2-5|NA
TGTGCCTCTACTCGCGGGGTCACTTTAGAGACCCAGTACTTC
CASTRGVTLETQYF
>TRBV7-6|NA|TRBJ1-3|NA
TGTGCCAGCAGCTTAGCTTGGCGGCAGAGAAACACCATATATTTT
CASSLAWRQRNTIYF
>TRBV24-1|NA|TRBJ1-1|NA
TGTGCCACCAGTGATCGGTGGACAGATACTCCTTACACTGAAGCTTTCTTT
CATSDRWTDTPYTEAFF
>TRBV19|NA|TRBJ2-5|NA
TGTGCCAGTAGTATGGCAGGGCAGACCCAGTACTTC
CASSMAGQTQYF
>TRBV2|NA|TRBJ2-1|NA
TGTGCCAGCACTCGGCCGGGGGATAGGAATGAGCAGTTCTTC
CASTRPGDRNEQFF
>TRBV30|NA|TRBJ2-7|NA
TGTGCCTGGAGTAAGTTTCAGGACACCAAAACCCTACGAGCGCAGTACTTC
CAWSKFQDTKTLRAQYF
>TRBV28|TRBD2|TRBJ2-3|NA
TGTGCCAGCAGCCCCTACACTAGCGGGGGGTTAACAGATACGCAGTATTTT
CASSPYTSGGLTDTQYF
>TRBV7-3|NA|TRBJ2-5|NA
TGTGCCAGCAGCCGACTAGTCCAAGAGACCCAGTACTTC
CASSRLVQETQYF
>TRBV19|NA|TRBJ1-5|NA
TGTGCCAGTAGTATAGATGGAGGAAATAGCAATCAGCCCCAGCATTTT
CASSIDGGNSNQPQHF
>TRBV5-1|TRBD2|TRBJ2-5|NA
TGCGCCAGCAGCTTGAGCCTAGCGGGACCACAAGAGACCCAGTACTTC
CASSLSLAGPQETQYF
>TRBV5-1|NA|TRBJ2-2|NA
TGCGCCAGCACCAGGCCGAACACCGGGGAGCTGTTTTTT
CASTRPNTGELFF
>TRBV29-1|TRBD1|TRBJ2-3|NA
TGCAGCGTTGAAGAGGGGACAGGCACAGATACGCAGTATTTT
CSVEEGTGTDTQYF
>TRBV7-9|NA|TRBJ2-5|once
TGTGCCAGCAGAACAGGGTCGGGAGAGACCCAGTACTTC
CASRTGSGETQYF
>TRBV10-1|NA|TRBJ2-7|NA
TGCGCCAGCAGTGAGTCTGGCGGTACCTACGAGCAGTACTTC
CASSESGGTYEQYF
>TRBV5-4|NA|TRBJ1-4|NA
TGTGCCAGCAGCTCAAAAATGGAGAATGAAAAACTGTTTTTT
CASSSKMENEKLFF
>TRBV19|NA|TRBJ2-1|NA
TGTGCCAGTAGTATGGCAGGGGTAGGTGAGCAGTTCTTC
CASSMAGVGEQFF